The 23 T cell receptor beta chains below were found in one sample sequenced in a study of blood T cell repertoires in COVID-19. The protocol was immunoSEQ multiplex PCR, while the TCRdb copy is restricted to in-frame clones and leaves out a portion. The table includes about 240,000 clones, roughly 85% detected once. Sample: peripheral blood. These receptors were collected from a woman younger than 35 with acute or convalescent COVID-19.

This clone has at least ten counts. The chain combines TRBV7-2 with TRBJ1-1, with TRBD1 identical over 9 bases. This CDR3 has 14 amino acids. CDR1 SGHTA and CDR2 FQGNSA come from the germline V gene. The J segment lost 8 bases and the V segment lost 2 bases, leaving 6 bases of the junction unmatched. The CDR3, as DNA: TGTGCCAGCAGCTTATACCCGGACAGGGGCGAAGCTTTCTTT. It codes for CASSLYPDRGEAFF.

CDR3 DNA sequence: TGCAGTGCTAGAGCTAGCAACGAGCAGTACTTC. It codes for CSARASNEQYF. The gene calls are TRBV20-1 and TRBJ2-7; D is possibly TRBD2 (5 bases). Per the germline V gene, CDR1 is DFQATT and CDR2 is SNEGSKA (reference sequence). Between the trimmed V and J ends, which lost 1 base and 5 bases, there was a span of 6 bases. CDR3 length: 11 amino acids.

This clone was seen just once. The chain combines TRBV6-5 with TRBJ2-7; TRBD2 agrees at 9 bases. V gave up 0 bases and J gave up 6 bases; unmatched junction bases: 6. In germline, CDR1 is MNHEY, CDR2 SVGAGI. This CDR3 has 15 amino acids. The CDR3 nucleotides are TGTGCCAGCAGTTACTCTGGCGGGAGGGCCTTCGAGCAGTACTTC. Translated: CASSYSGGRAFEQYF.

The chain carries TRBV5-1 and TRBJ2-4, with TRBD1 identical over 8 bases. V lost 1 base, J lost 1 base, and 13 bases stayed unmatched. This CDR3 contains 19 residues. Per germline, CDR1 SGHRS and CDR2 YFSETQ. CDR3 in amino acids: CASSLWAGGIHGAKNIQYF. Here the CDR3 DNA reads TGCGCCAGCAGCTTGTGGGCAGGGGGCATCCACGGGGCCAAAAACATTCAGTACTTC. Full variable domain (outside the CDR3, taken from reference TRBV5-1 and TRBJ2-4): KAGVTQTPRYLIKTRGQQVTLSCSPISGHRSVSWYQQTPGQGLQFLFEYFSETQRNKGNFPGRFSGRQFSNSRSEMNVSTLELGDSALYLCASSLWAGGIHGAKNIQYFGAGTRLSVL.

The rearrangement uses TRBV3-1 (or the pseudogene TRBV3-2) and TRBJ2-4; no reliable D call. In germline, CDR1 is LGHDT, CDR2 YNNKEL (reference sequence). V lost 1 base and J lost 3, with 10 bases in between. This CDR3 contains 15 residues. The DNA for the CDR3 is TGTGCCAGCAGCCAAGTGTTTGAGGTCAAAAACATTCAGTACTTC. As protein: CASSQVFEVKNIQYF.

The chain is built from TRBV6-2 or TRBV6-3 and TRBJ2-5, with 10 bases matching TRBD1. Unmatched junction bases numbered 5, after V lost 5 bases and J lost 5 bases. The CDR3 length is 14 residues. The germline V gene has CDR1 MNHEY and CDR2 SVGEGT. The CDR3 region has the DNA TGTGCCAGCAGTGACATGGGACAGGGGGAGACCCAGTACTTC. Translating it yields CASSDMGQGETQYF.

The table lists this clone with a few counts. V usage is TRBV18 and J usage is TRBJ2-7; a weak D match, TRBD2 (7 bases). V lost 5 bases and J lost 5, with 16 bases in between. Per germline, CDR1 KGHSH and CDR2 LQKENI. The CDR3 extends over 14 amino acids. The DNA of the CDR3 is TGTGCCAGCTCAGGGGGCCCCGCGGGGGACGAGCAGTACTTC. Its protein is CASSGGPAGDEQYF. Drawing the rest from reference TRBV18 and TRBJ2-7, the complete variable domain is NAGVMQNPRHLVRRRGQEARLRCSPMKGHSHVYWYRQLPEEGLKFMVYLQKENIIDESGMPKERFSAEFPKEGPSILRIQQVVRGDSAAYFCASSGGPAGDEQYFGPGTRLTVT.

The chain has TRBV18 and TRBJ1-3; D gene ambiguous. V was cut by 3 bases and J by 0 bases, with 12 bases left in between. The CDR3 contains 16 residues. Germline V gene sequence: CDR1 KGHSH, CDR2 LQKENI. The CDR3 sequence is CASSPRGYGSGNTIYF. CDR3 coding DNA: TGTGCCAGCTCACCGAGAGGGTATGGCTCTGGAAACACCATATATTTT.

The rearrangement links TRBV7-9 to TRBJ1-1, with a weak D call TRBD1 (5 bases). Trimming left V 5 bases short and J 3 bases short, with 13 bases between. Germline CDR1 and CDR2: SEHNR and FQNEAQ (reference sequence). The CDR3 covers 14 residues. CDR3 residues: CASSPRGGHTEAFF. In DNA, the CDR3 is TGTGCCAGCAGCCCGCGGGGGGGTCACACTGAAGCTTTCTTT.

The chain is built from TRBV5-1 and TRBJ1-2; D is possibly TRBD1 (6 bases). Germline V gives CDR1 SGHRS, CDR2 YFSETQ. The CDR3 is 16 amino acids. The V end was cut by 3 bases, the J end by 4 bases, with 19 bases between. The CDR3 sequence is CASSSPAGARGYGYTF. The DNA for the CDR3 is TGCGCCAGCAGCTCCCCGGCGGGGGCGCGGGGCTATGGCTACACCTTC. The full variable domain, with the rest looked up from reference TRBV5-1 and TRBJ1-2, is KAGVTQTPRYLIKTRGQQVTLSCSPISGHRSVSWYQQTPGQGLQFLFEYFSETQRNKGNFPGRFSGRQFSNSRSEMNVSTLELGDSALYLCASSSPAGARGYGYTFGSGTRLTVV.

The chain is built from TRBV5-6 and TRBJ2-1; 7 positions match TRBD2. Unmatched junction bases numbered 15, after V lost 3 bases and J lost 6 bases. CDR1 SGHDT and CDR2 YYEEEE come from the germline V gene. The CDR3 loop spans 17 amino acids. The DNA of the CDR3 is TGTGCCAGCAGCTACACGGGACTCCCGGGGGGAAGCAATGAGCAGTTCTTC. Translation gives CASSYTGLPGGSNEQFF.

The J gene is TRBJ2-5, the V gene TRBV4-1; 11 nucleotides line up with TRBD2. CDR1 and CDR2 (germline): MGHRA, YSYEKL. V dropped 4 bases and J dropped 5; count of bases not matched to a gene: 18. The CDR3 sequence is 19 residues long. CDR3 coding DNA: TGCGCCAGCAGCCCAAGCCCAGGTTTAGCGGGAGGGCCCTCGGAGACCCAGTACTTC. Amino acids: CASSPSPGLAGGPSETQYF.

This clone was seen only a few times. The chain links TRBV3-1 (or the pseudogene TRBV3-2) to TRBJ2-5; 12 bases line up with TRBD2. Germline CDR1 is LGHDT and CDR2 is YNNKEL (reference sequence). This CDR3 region has 17 residues. After removal of 6 bases from V and 1 base from J, the junction contained 9 bases not matched to a gene. The CDR3 spells CASSTGTSGFAQETQYF. The CDR3 nucleotides read TGTGCCAGCAGTACCGGGACTAGCGGGTTCGCCCAAGAGACCCAGTACTTC.

This chain connects TRBV13 to TRBJ1-5; D gene ambiguous. CDR3 size: 16 residues. Germline V gene data show CDR1 as PRHDT and CDR2 as FYEKMQ (reference sequence). V was clipped by 1 base and J by 6 bases, with 16 bases between them. CDR3 DNA sequence: TGTGCCAGCAGCTTAGTTGGCCATCCCCCTTGTCAGCCCCAGCATTTT. This translates into CASSLVGHPPCQPQHF.

The chain is built from TRBV15 and TRBJ1-1; 8 bases are a match to TRBD1. Germline V gene lookup returns CDR1 LNHNV and CDR2 YYDKDF (reference sequence). After removal of 5 bases from V and 4 bases from J, the junction contained 6 bases not matched to a gene. The CDR3 covers 14 residues. The DNA for the CDR3 is TGTGCCACCAGCTCCTACAGGGGGGGCACTGAAGCTTTCTTT. This codes for CATSSYRGGTEAFF.

The J gene is TRBJ2-5, the V gene TRBV2, with D tentatively TRBD2 (6 bases). Trimming left V 8 bases short and J 4 bases short, with 20 bases between. CDR1 is SNHLY, CDR2 FYNNEI, per germline. The length of the CDR3 is 15 residues. The CDR3, as DNA: TGTGCCAGCGGAGGAGCGGGCGAGGTGGGAGAGACCCAGTACTTC. It codes for CASGGAGEVGETQYF. Together with reference TRBV2 and TRBJ2-5, the CDR3 gives the full variable domain: EPEVTQTPSHQVTQMGQEVILRCVPISNHLYFYWYRQILGQKVEFLVSFYNNEISEKSEIFDDQFSVERPDGSNFTLKIRSTKLEDSAMYFCASGGAGEVGETQYFGPGTRLLVL.

The rearrangement links TRBV10-2 to TRBJ2-1, with 11 bases matching TRBD2. The V gene's germline CDR1 is WSHSY and CDR2 SAAADI. This CDR3 has 15 residues. V lost 4 bases, J lost 5 bases, and 4 bases stayed unmatched. The CDR3 protein is CASSGASGRNNEQFF. The CDR3, as DNA: TGCGCCAGCAGTGGGGCTAGCGGGAGGAACAATGAGCAGTTCTTC.

This chain's CDR3 is CASSTGLESYEQYF. In nucleotides, the CDR3 is TGTGCCAGCAGTACCGGACTAGAGTCCTACGAGCAGTACTTC. The rearrangement uses TRBV27 and TRBJ2-7; 7 bases fit TRBD2. Germline CDR1 reads MNHEY; CDR2 reads SMNVEV (reference sequence). The V and J ends lost 5 bases and 1 base, in that order; junction bases with no gene match: 5. This CDR3 is built from 14 residues.

V is TRBV6-2 or TRBV6-3 and J is TRBJ2-7; possible D gene TRBD1, 6 bases. The CDR3 contains 13 residues. V dropped 6 bases and J dropped 2 bases, with 11 bases sitting between them. The germline V gene encodes CDR1 MNHEY and CDR2 SVGEGT. The CDR3 nucleotides read TGTGCCAGCAGCTCCAGGGGAGCCTACGAGCAGTACTTC. It is translated as CASSSRGAYEQYF.

The gene calls are TRBV7-3 and TRBJ1-1, with a possible D match to TRBD1 (5 bases). With 4 bases removed from V and 4 bases from J, the gap between germline ends came to 13 bases. Looked up from germline, CDR1 is SGHTA and CDR2 is FQGTGA. This CDR3 is built from 14 residues. This CDR3 is CASSSGGIGTEAFF. The DNA of the CDR3 is TGTGCCAGCAGCTCCGGGGGGATAGGCACTGAAGCTTTCTTT.

The chain carries TRBV7-2 and TRBJ2-1, with 10 bases lining up with TRBD2. This CDR3 is 16 amino acids long. Germline CDR1 reads SGHTA; CDR2 reads FQGNSA. V shed 5 bases and J 5 bases; nucleotides not matched to a gene: 9. The CDR3 bases are TGTGCCAGCAGCCAAGAGGGGCTAGCGGGAGACAATGAGCAGTTCTTC. It specifies CASSQEGLAGDNEQFF.

The chain joins TRBV18 to TRBJ2-7; tentatively, D is TRBD1 (6 bases). CDR1 and CDR2 from the germline V gene are KGHSH and LQKENI. There are 13 residues in the CDR3. The ends were cut back, 4 bases at V and 3 bases at J, with 10 bases in the middle. The CDR3 loop is CASSRGRGYEQYF. CDR3 in DNA: TGTGCCAGCTCACGGGGCAGGGGCTACGAGCAGTACTTC.

The V and J genes are TRBV27 and TRBJ2-1; 7 nucleotides align to TRBD2. V trimming: 4 bases; J trimming: 8 bases; junction bases outside the gene matches: 11. The length of the CDR3 is 15 residues. Germline V gene lookup returns CDR1 MNHEY and CDR2 SMNVEV (reference sequence). CDR3 DNA: TGTGCCAGCAGTTCCCCCAGCGGGAAGTACTATGAGCAGTTCTTC. Translation: CASSSPSGKYYEQFF.